A single sample gave rise to the 28 T cell receptor beta chains below, sequenced in a study of blood T cell repertoires in COVID-19. TCRdb's copy holds only in-frame clones and misses some; the assay was immunoSEQ multiplex PCR. The table lists about 210,000 clones, over 60% of them singletons. The source material was peripheral blood. The receptors were sampled from a woman in her 70s with acute or convalescent COVID-19.

This sequence joins TRBV12-3 or TRBV12-4 and TRBJ2-5; a weak D match, TRBD1 (7 bases). Trimming removed 4 bases from V and 9 bases from J, with 9 bases in between. The CDR3 runs to 11 residues. In DNA, the CDR3 is TGTGCCAGCAGTTCCAGGGGGGCCCAGTACTTC. Encoded protein: CASSSRGAQYF.

This clone was seen a few times. The V call is TRBV7-3, the J call TRBJ2-3, with D possibly matching TRBD2 (5 bases). The CDR3 contains 14 residues. The V end lost 0 bases, the J end lost 4 bases, and 8 bases lay between the germline ends. Germline V gene lookup returns CDR1 SGHTA and CDR2 FQGTGA. The CDR3: CASSLTRASDTQYF. CDR3 coding DNA: TGTGCCAGCAGCTTAACGAGGGCATCAGATACGCAGTATTTT. The entire variable domain, with the rest obtained from reference TRBV7-3 and TRBJ2-3, is as follows: GAGVSQTPSNKVTEKGKYVELRCDPISGHTALYWYRQSLGQGPEFLIYFQGTGAADDSGLPNDRFFAVRPEGSVSTLKIQRTERGDSAVYLCASSLTRASDTQYFGPGTRLTVL.

The CDR3 reads CASRGQPTLYNEQFF. The CDR3 DNA is TGTGCCAGCAGGGGACAGCCGACCCTGTACAATGAGCAGTTCTTC. The chain has TRBV6-5 and TRBJ2-1; TRBD1 matches 7 bases. From germline, CDR1 is MNHEY and CDR2 SVGAGI. CDR3 length: 15 residues. V lost 6 bases to trimming and J lost 4 bases; unmatched junction nucleotides: 9.

The chain carries TRBV6-5 and TRBJ2-5; D might be TRBD1 (6 bases). The CDR3 has 16 amino acids. The V and J ends lost 2 bases and 5 bases respectively, with 18 bases between them. The germline CDR1 and CDR2 sequences are MNHEY and SVGAGI. CDR3 protein: CASSYGTGTTSETQYF. The CDR3 DNA reads as TGTGCCAGCAGTTACGGAACAGGGACAACCTCGGAGACCCAGTACTTC.

This chain connects TRBV11-2 to TRBJ2-5; the D gene is possibly TRBD1 (6 bases). V gave up 0 bases and J gave up 1 base, with 12 bases separating them. The CDR3 runs 16 residues. The germline V gene encodes CDR1 SGHAT and CDR2 FQNNGV. CDR3: CASSLEAGQLQETQYF. In DNA, the CDR3 is TGTGCCAGCAGCTTAGAGGCTGGACAGCTCCAAGAGACCCAGTACTTC.

This clone was found once. The chain employs TRBV30 and TRBJ2-3; 9 bases match TRBD2. This CDR3 is 16 amino acids long. Per germline, CDR1 GTSNPN and CDR2 SVGIG (reference sequence). The J segment lost 6 bases and the V segment lost 4 bases, leaving 14 bases of the junction unmatched. The CDR3 loop is CAWKVLRGGAGDTQYF. The CDR3 DNA reads TGTGCCTGGAAGGTTTTACGCGGGGGGGCCGGGGATACGCAGTATTTT.

This clone was detected once. This chain links TRBV5-5 with TRBJ1-6; D remains ambiguous. The V and J ends lost 0 bases and 9 bases respectively, with 7 bases between them. The CDR3 length is 13 residues. Germline V lookup: CDR1 SGHKS, CDR2 YYEKEE (reference sequence). CDR3: CASSLGRTSPLHF. CDR3 nucleotides: TGTGCCAGCAGCTTGGGGAGGACTTCACCCCTCCACTTT. Based on the CDR3 plus reference TRBV5-5 and TRBJ1-6, the full variable domain is DAGVTQSPTHLIKTRGQQVTLRCSPISGHKSVSWYQQVLGQGPQFIFQYYEKEERGRGNFPDRFSARQFPNYSSELNVNALLLGDSALYLCASSLGRTSPLHFGNGTRLTVT.

A word on this clone: Other nucleotide sequences from this sample produce the same CDR3. This chain links TRBV5-1 with TRBJ2-7, with 10 bases fitting TRBD2. The V segment lost 1 base and the J segment 2 bases; nucleotides outside the gene matches: 0. CDR3 length equals 14 residues. Germline V gene sequence: CDR1 SGHRS, CDR2 YFSETQ. The CDR3 DNA follows: TGCGCCAGCAGCTTGACTAGCGGGACCTACGAGCAGTACTTC. As protein: CASSLTSGTYEQYF. Drawing the rest from reference TRBV5-1 and TRBJ2-7, the complete variable domain is KAGVTQTPRYLIKTRGQQVTLSCSPISGHRSVSWYQQTPGQGLQFLFEYFSETQRNKGNFPGRFSGRQFSNSRSEMNVSTLELGDSALYLCASSLTSGTYEQYFGPGTRLTVT.

The chain employs TRBV10-3 and TRBJ2-5; no clear D gene. Per germline, CDR1 ENHRY and CDR2 SYGVKD. The CDR3 has 11 residues. Trimming pared 8 bases from V and 7 bases from J, leaving 11 bases between. CDR3 bases: TGTGCCATCGCCATATCGGGGACCCAGTACTTC. It codes for CAIAISGTQYF.

The rearrangement uses TRBV4-3 and TRBJ2-7; D is perhaps TRBD2 (5 bases). The CDR3 is 16 amino acids. The germline V gene has CDR1 LGHNA and CDR2 YSLEER. Trimming took off 0 bases at V and 0 bases at J, with 12 bases between the two ends. Here the CDR3 reads CASSQEGTRGSYEQYF. The CDR3, as DNA: TGCGCCAGCAGCCAAGAGGGTACCCGGGGCTCCTACGAGCAGTACTTC.

This chain links TRBV2 with TRBJ2-7; a weak D match, TRBD1 (6 bases). This CDR3 region has 14 residues. Trimming took 8 bases from V and 4 from J, leaving 18 bases between them. Looked up from germline, CDR1 is SNHLY and CDR2 is FYNNEI. This CDR3 is CASSSKTTGYEQYV. For the CDR3, the DNA is TGTGCCAGCTCGAGCAAGACCACAGGGTACGAGCAGTACGTC.

The chain is built from TRBV6-5 and TRBJ2-2; 8 nucleotides align to TRBD1. The CDR3 is 15 amino acids. J lost 3 bases, V lost 4 bases, and 4 bases had no gene match. Germline-derived CDR1 and CDR2 are MNHEY and SVGAGI. The CDR3 DNA sequence: TGTGCCAGCAGTTCCCAGGGGGCTTACACCGGGGAGCTGTTTTTT. Translated, it gives CASSSQGAYTGELFF.

This clone appeared a single time. V gene TRBV10-1 combines with J gene TRBJ2-3; 10 nucleotides line up with TRBD2. The ends lost 6 bases at V and 6 bases at J; junction bases unmatched: 6. The CDR3 contains 14 residues. The germline gives CDR1 WNHNN, CDR2 SYGVQD (reference sequence). Here the CDR3 reads CASSSSGGADTQYF. The CDR3 coding sequence is TGCGCCAGCAGCTCTAGCGGGGGCGCGGATACGCAGTATTTT.

The chain uses TRBV25-1 and TRBJ1-1; 9 bases line up with TRBD1. V lost 5 bases and J lost 5; bases outside the gene matches: 9. Per the germline V gene, CDR1 is MGHDK and CDR2 is SYGVNS. CDR3 size: 15 residues. In nucleotides, the CDR3 is TGTGCCAGCAGTAAAGCAGGGACAGGGAGGACTGAAGCTTTCTTT. As protein: CASSKAGTGRTEAFF.

The V gene is TRBV6-1, the J gene TRBJ2-4; unclear D gene. CDR1 is MNHNS and CDR2 is SASEGT in the germline V gene. The CDR3 covers 15 residues. V was trimmed by 3 bases and J by 2 bases, leaving 11 bases between them. The CDR3 loop reads CASSDGSGSKNIQYF. Written as DNA, the CDR3 is TGTGCCAGCAGTGACGGGTCTGGTTCCAAAAACATTCAGTACTTC.

The chain links TRBV12-5 to TRBJ1-2; D is ambiguous. The CDR3 loop spans 13 amino acids. The V end lost 4 bases, the J end lost 2 bases, and 8 bases lay between the germline ends. Looked up from germline, CDR1 is LGHNT and CDR2 is FRNRAP. CDR3 sequence (DNA): TGTGCTAGTGGTTCCGAGAAAAACTATGGCTACACCTTC. Translated, it gives CASGSEKNYGYTF.

This chain uses TRBV6-2 or TRBV6-3 with TRBJ1-3; tentative D call: TRBD1 (6 bases). The CDR3 extends over 16 amino acids. The ends were cut back, 2 bases at V and 2 bases at J, with 13 bases in the middle. The germline gives CDR1 MNHEY, CDR2 SVGEGT. The CDR3 DNA follows: TGTGCCAGCAGTTACGTCCGGGGGGCGACTGGAAACACCATATATTTT. This translates into CASSYVRGATGNTIYF.

The V and J genes are TRBV6-5 and TRBJ2-2; TRBD1 might be the D (6 bases). This CDR3 contains 12 residues. Germline CDR1 reads MNHEY; CDR2 reads SVGAGI. V dropped 6 bases and J dropped 6 bases, with 8 bases sitting between them. The CDR3 nucleotides read TGTGCCAGCAGACAGGGCCCCGGGGAGCTGTTTTTT. It translates to CASRQGPGELFF.

Here the CDR3 DNA reads TGTGCCAGCTCACCCCCTGCGGGGTTCAGAAAGCAGTACGTC. Amino acid sequence: CASSPPAGFRKQYV. V and J are TRBV18 and TRBJ2-7; D may be TRBD2 (6 bases). Germline loops: CDR1 KGHSH, CDR2 LQKENI. This CDR3 comprises 14 residues. Trimming took 3 bases from V and 8 from J, leaving 17 bases between them.

This chain connects TRBV2 to TRBJ2-5; D unclear. Trimming took off 7 bases at V and 4 bases at J, with 16 bases between the two ends. CDR3 length: 14 amino acids. Germline CDR1 reads SNHLY; CDR2 reads FYNNEI. This chain's CDR3 is CASNNLDVGETQYF. The CDR3 coding sequence is TGTGCCAGCAATAATCTAGATGTCGGAGAGACCCAGTACTTC.

V is TRBV20-1 and J is TRBJ2-1; 7 bases agree with TRBD2. The J segment lost 2 bases and the V segment lost 3 bases, leaving 7 bases of the junction unmatched. There are 15 residues in the CDR3. Germline CDR1 DFQATT, CDR2 SNEGSKA (reference sequence). The CDR3 reads CSASLLAGAYNEQFF. CDR3 sequence (DNA): TGCAGTGCTAGTCTCTTGGCGGGAGCCTACAATGAGCAGTTCTTC.

The chain uses TRBV2 and TRBJ1-5, with a possible D match to TRBD1 (5 bases). V was pared by 9 bases and J by 3 bases, with 15 bases between. Per the germline V gene, CDR1 is SNHLY and CDR2 is FYNNEI. The CDR3 totals 14 residues. CDR3 nucleotides: TGTGCCAGTAAGTTATCAGGGTCCAATCAGCCCCAGCATTTT. This codes for CASKLSGSNQPQHF.

Only a few counts were recorded for this clone. This rearrangement joins TRBV20-1 to TRBJ1-2; no firm D call. The CDR3 has 11 residues. Trimming cost V 7 bases and J 2 bases, with 8 bases left between them. Germline V gene data show CDR1 as DFQATT and CDR2 as SNEGSKA (reference sequence). CDR3 protein: CSVPVNYGYTF. CDR3 nucleotide sequence: TGCAGTGTTCCTGTCAACTATGGCTACACCTTC.

CDR3 bases: TGCGCCAGCAGCCAAGAGTCAGTGGCGGGGACTGGGGCCAACGTCCTGACTTTC. This sequence encodes CASSQESVAGTGANVLTF. The chain links TRBV4-1 to TRBJ2-6; a weak D match, TRBD2 (6 bases). The germline V gene encodes CDR1 MGHRA and CDR2 YSYEKL. The CDR3 has 18 residues. Trimming removed 0 bases from V and 2 bases from J, with 14 bases in between.

This chain links TRBV19 with TRBJ1-4, with D uncertain. The germline gives CDR1 LNHDA, CDR2 SQIVND (reference sequence). V shed 3 bases and J shed 13 bases, with 21 bases lying between them. This CDR3 comprises 15 residues. CDR3 residues: CASSISPRSVSGLFF. CDR3 sequence (DNA): TGTGCCAGTAGTATCAGTCCGCGGTCAGTATCGGGACTGTTTTTT.

The rearrangement uses TRBV7-2 and TRBJ1-2, with D maybe TRBD1 (5 bases). The CDR3 contains 15 residues. Between the trimmed V and J ends, which lost 5 bases and 0 bases, there was a span of 13 bases. The germline V gene encodes CDR1 SGHTA and CDR2 FQGNSA. CDR3 nucleotide sequence: TGTGCCAGCAGCGGGGACTCGGGGACTAACTATGGCTACACCTTC. It encodes CASSGDSGTNYGYTF.

The V gene is TRBV5-6, the J gene TRBJ1-1; 7 bases are shared with TRBD1. V lost 4 bases, J lost 1 base, and 4 bases stayed unmatched. The V gene's germline CDR1 is SGHDT and CDR2 YYEEEE. The CDR3 totals 14 residues. CDR3 in DNA: TGTGCCAGCAGCGGCGACAGGGAGAACACTGAAGCTTTCTTT. It translates to CASSGDRENTEAFF.

V usage is TRBV27 and J usage is TRBJ1-1; the D gene is possibly TRBD1 (5 bases). CDR3 length equals 13 residues. Germline V gene lookup returns CDR1 MNHEY and CDR2 SMNVEV (reference sequence). Trimming stripped 5 bases from V and 1 base from J, with 8 bases between. In DNA form, the CDR3 reads TGTGCCAGCAGTACCGGGGGGAACACTGAAGCTTTCTTT. It specifies CASSTGGNTEAFF.